The 22 T cell receptor beta chains reported below all come from one sample, sequenced in a study of T-cell reconstitution after alpha-beta-depleted transplantation in children. Preparation of the TCRbeta library involved a method that used unique molecular identifiers. In TCRdb, the PCR reads were re-called with MiXCR into one record per CDR3 protein. This sample has approximately 16,000 distinct CDR3 sequences, with 5.1% found just once. The input for sequencing was PBMCs, taken before TCRalphabeta/CD19-depleted stem cell transplant. All receptors derive from a boy aged 5 to 17 with acute lymphoblastic leukemia, due to receive a stem cell transplant.

This clonotype was found many times. The chain joins TRBV2 to TRBJ2-7; D unclear. The CDR3 is 10 residues long. Per the germline V gene, CDR1 is SNHLY and CDR2 is FYNNEI. V lost 6 bases, J lost 2 bases, and 2 bases lay in between. For the CDR3, the DNA is TGTGCCAGCAGGACCTACGAGCAGTACTTC. Translation gives CASRTYEQYF.

In its sample, this clonotype ranks as medium-sized (0.01 to 0.1%). In nucleotides, the CDR3 is TGCAGTGCTAGAACGCCGGACAGTTACGAGCAGTACTTC. Protein: CSARTPDSYEQYF. V and J are TRBV20-1 and TRBJ2-7; the D gene is possibly TRBD1 (6 bases). Trimming took 2 bases from V and 4 from J, leaving 12 bases between them. Germline CDR1 and CDR2: DFQATT and SNEGSKA (reference sequence). The CDR3 consists of 13 residues.

Ten or more counts support this clonotype. The V gene is TRBV5-4, the J gene TRBJ2-5, with D perhaps given as TRBD1 or TRBD2 (6 bases each). Germline V gene lookup returns CDR1 SGHNT and CDR2 YYREEE (reference sequence). This CDR3 comprises 15 residues. V gave up 0 bases and J gave up 5 bases, with 14 bases separating them. CDR3: CASSLVPGAWETQYF. In nucleotides, the CDR3 is TGTGCCAGCAGCTTGGTCCCGGGGGCTTGGGAGACCCAGTACTTC.

This clonotype was counted ten times or more. V and J are TRBV29-1 and TRBJ1-5, with TRBD1 matching 7 bases. The ends lost 4 bases at V and 2 bases at J; junction bases unmatched: 2. Germline V CDR1 and CDR2: SQVTM, ANQGSEA. This CDR3 region has 13 residues. CDR3 nucleotides: TGCAGCGTTGGAACAGGGGGCAATCAGCCCCAGCATTTT. It yields the protein CSVGTGGNQPQHF.

This clonotype appeared many times. The V and J genes are TRBV20-1 and TRBJ2-3; 13 bases are a match to TRBD2. The CDR3 is 15 amino acids. Per germline, CDR1 DFQATT and CDR2 SNEGSKA (reference sequence). The ends lost 6 bases at V and 7 bases at J; junction bases unmatched: 10. In DNA, the CDR3 is TGCAGTGCGATAGGACTAGCGGGAGAAGGGAATACGCAGTATTTT. This sequence encodes CSAIGLAGEGNTQYF.

This clonotype was seen ten or more times. The chain couples TRBV13 to TRBJ2-7; the match to TRBD2 covers 9 bases. V lost 5 bases and J lost 6; bases outside the gene matches: 11. Per the germline V gene, CDR1 is PRHDT and CDR2 is FYEKMQ (reference sequence). The CDR3 runs 15 residues. In nucleotides, the CDR3 is TGTGCCAGCAGCCTCCTGGGTAGCGGGAGTGTCGAGCAGTACTTC. It translates to CASSLLGSGSVEQYF.

This clonotype was seen many times. The rearrangement uses TRBV7-6 and TRBJ2-3; D remains ambiguous. This CDR3 comprises 12 residues. Germline V gene data show CDR1 as SGHVS and CDR2 as FNYEAQ. V was clipped by 1 base and J by 9 bases, with 8 bases between them. The CDR3: CASSLGRGTQYF. CDR3 DNA: TGTGCCAGCAGCTTAGGACGCGGCACGCAGTATTTT.

This clonotype occurred many times. The chain combines TRBV25-1 with TRBJ1-2, with D unresolved. Germline V gives CDR1 MGHDK, CDR2 SYGVNS. There are 16 residues in the CDR3. Trimming shortened V by 0 bases and J by 11 bases, and 22 bases separated the two germline ends. The CDR3 DNA sequence: TGTGCCAGCAGTGAATATGGAGCGGCCTCGAGGTCCGGTTACACCTTC. It specifies CASSEYGAASRSGYTF.

This clonotype is labeled medium-sized. The chain uses TRBV12-3 or TRBV12-4 and TRBJ2-1; 11 positions agree with TRBD2. CDR3 length: 16 amino acids. V lost 6 bases, J lost 4 bases, and 8 bases stayed unmatched. The CDR3 loop reads CASSTSGSGSYNEQFF. The CDR3 DNA reads TGTGCCAGCAGCACTAGCGGGAGCGGGTCGTACAATGAGCAGTTCTTC.

This clonotype appeared many times. The CDR3 loop reads CASSLTPPRRAGREDTQYF. CDR3 coding DNA: TGTGCCAGCAGCTTAACCCCCCCTCGGCGAGCGGGGAGGGAAGATACGCAGTATTTT. This chain uses TRBV7-2 with TRBJ2-3; 7 bases align to TRBD2. This CDR3 has 19 residues. V lost 2 bases to trimming and J lost 5 bases; unmatched junction nucleotides: 19. Germline V gene sequence: CDR1 SGHTA, CDR2 FQGNSA.

This clonotype was recorded many times. The rearrangement uses TRBV6-5 and TRBJ1-5; D not resolved. CDR3 length: 15 amino acids. Trimming took off 5 bases at V and 4 bases at J, with 15 bases between the two ends. Germline assignment: CDR1 MNHEY and CDR2 SVGAGI. The CDR3 DNA sequence: TGTGCCAGCAGTATTCCAAGGACCGCTAATCAGCCCCAGCATTTT. This gives the protein CASSIPRTANQPQHF.

This clonotype was detected ten times or more. The J gene is TRBJ1-2, the V gene TRBV11-3, with TRBD1 as a possible D gene (5 bases). The ends were cut back, 6 bases at V and 2 bases at J, with 13 bases in the middle. CDR3 length: 14 residues. CDR1 and CDR2 (germline): SGHNT, YENEEA. CDR3 protein: CASSPAWDNYGYTF. CDR3 in DNA: TGTGCCAGCAGTCCGGCCTGGGACAACTATGGCTACACCTTC.

This clonotype came up many times. This chain links TRBV20-1 with TRBJ1-1; D is unclear. Trimming shortened V by 7 bases and J by 7 bases, and 16 bases separated the two germline ends. The CDR3 spans 12 residues. Per the germline V gene, CDR1 is DFQATT and CDR2 is SNEGSKA (reference sequence). The CDR3 loop reads CSVLPNGGEAFF. The CDR3 DNA reads TGCAGTGTGCTGCCCAACGGTGGTGAAGCTTTCTTT.

This clonotype has ten or more counts. The CDR3 region is CASSTTVGLETQYF. The CDR3 bases are TGTGCCAGCAGCACCACCGTTGGGTTGGAGACCCAGTACTTC. The chain has TRBV7-2 and TRBJ2-5; no clear D gene. The CDR3 length is 14 residues. The V end was cut by 5 bases, the J end by 5 bases, with 15 bases between. Germline assignment: CDR1 SGHTA and CDR2 FQGNSA.

This clonotype has at least ten counts. The chain recombines TRBV12-3 or TRBV12-4 with TRBJ1-2; TRBD1 aligns across 7 bases. CDR3 length equals 15 residues. Trimming took 6 bases from V and 4 from J; bases not matched to a gene: 11. The CDR3: CASSPYYRGSYGYTF. CDR3 DNA sequence: TGTGCCAGCAGCCCTTACTACAGGGGAAGCTATGGCTACACCTTC.

The table lists this clonotype with many counts. This chain joins TRBV6-5 and TRBJ1-5; D is undetermined. The CDR3 runs 14 residues. The V end lost 6 bases, the J end lost 1 base, and 10 bases lay between the germline ends. Germline V gene data show CDR1 as MNHEY and CDR2 as SVGAGI. This CDR3 reads CASSPHYSNQPQHF. DNA for the CDR3: TGTGCCAGCAGCCCCCATTACAGCAATCAGCCCCAGCATTTT.

A note on this clonotype: One end of the junction fails to match germline, which may point to a read error. The rearrangement links TRBV12-3 or TRBV12-4 to TRBJ2-3; D ambiguous. This CDR3 has 12 amino acids. DNA of the CDR3: TGTGCCAGCAGTCCTGTCCCAGATACGCATTATTTT. As protein: CASSPVPDTHYF.

This clonotype was found many times. This chain joins TRBV7-2 and TRBJ2-2, with 10 bases matching TRBD2. With V trimmed by 3 bases and J by 7 bases, 8 bases remained unmatched. CDR1 and CDR2 from the germline V gene are SGHTA and FQGNSA. The CDR3 length is 16 residues. The CDR3 sequence: CASSFGTSGIDGELFF. In DNA, the CDR3 is TGTGCCAGCAGCTTCGGAACTAGCGGGATTGACGGGGAGCTGTTTTTT.

By its share, this clonotype is medium-sized. The chain employs TRBV20-1 and TRBJ2-5; TRBD2 agrees at 11 bases. This CDR3 is built from 15 residues. V was clipped by 0 bases and J by 3 bases; unmatched bases: 3. Germline CDR1 and CDR2: DFQATT and SNEGSKA (reference sequence). CDR3 region: CSARELGLAEETQYF. The CDR3 bases are TGCAGTGCTAGAGAATTGGGACTAGCGGAAGAGACCCAGTACTTC.

This clonotype was counted many times. The chain couples TRBV5-6 to TRBJ2-7; either TRBD1 or TRBD2 may fit D (5 bases each). V dropped 0 bases and J dropped 3 bases, with 16 bases sitting between them. Germline V gives CDR1 SGHDT, CDR2 YYEEEE. This CDR3 has 16 amino acids. CDR3 DNA: TGTGCCAGCAGCTTGGCGGGGCAGCGGTTAAACTACGAGCAGTACTTC. Protein: CASSLAGQRLNYEQYF.

At least ten counts were recorded for this clonotype. This chain links TRBV5-5 with TRBJ2-6; D is uncertain. Trimming removed 2 bases at V and 0 bases at J, with 6 bases between. The CDR3 has 15 residues. Germline values: CDR1 SGHKS, CDR2 YYEKEE (reference sequence). The CDR3 DNA reads as TGTGCCAGCAGCTTACCTGGCTCTGGGGCCAACGTCCTGACTTTC. Translation gives CASSLPGSGANVLTF.

This clonotype was counted at least ten times. J is TRBJ2-5 and V is TRBV12-3 or TRBV12-4; D is unresolved. The CDR3 contains 12 residues. V was pared by 7 bases and J by 4 bases, with 10 bases between. The CDR3 sequence: CASKPAGETQYF. The CDR3 DNA reads as TGTGCCAGCAAACCCGCCGGAGAGACCCAGTACTTC.